The sequence of this T cell receptor (beta chain) was determined in a study of somatic mutations in cytotoxic T cells in rheumatoid arthritis. Points from the study as a whole: Patients with rheumatoid arthritis did not differ significantly from age-matched healthy controls in CD8+ T-cell clonality. With advancing age, CD8+ clonality climbed in rheumatoid arthritis patients but did not rise in healthy controls.

Worth noting for this clone: Its antigen remains unidentified.

Profiling relied on immunoSEQ multiplex PCR, and the TCRdb table lists in-frame clones only, not all of them. The data hold 15,000 or so clones, with around 80% observed a single time. The CDR3 length is 13 residues. The V end lost 8 bases, the J end lost 5 bases, and 15 bases lay between the germline ends. From germline, CDR1 is LNHDA and CDR2 SQIVND (reference sequence). This chain links TRBV19 with TRBJ1-1; no definite D call. The sequence was obtained from an adult with rheumatoid arthritis. Sequenced input: CD8+ T cells sorted from blood. Written as DNA, the CDR3 is TGTGCCAGTTCCCAAAACTGGGGAACTGAAGCTTTCTTT. It codes for CASSQNWGTEAFF. The full variable domain, rest sourced from reference TRBV19 and TRBJ1-1, is DGGITQSPKYLFRKEGQNVTLSCEQNLNHDAMYWYRQDPGQGLRLIYYSQIVNDFQKGDIAEGYSVSREKKESFPLTVTSAQKNPTAFYLCASSQNWGTEAFFGQGTRLTVV.